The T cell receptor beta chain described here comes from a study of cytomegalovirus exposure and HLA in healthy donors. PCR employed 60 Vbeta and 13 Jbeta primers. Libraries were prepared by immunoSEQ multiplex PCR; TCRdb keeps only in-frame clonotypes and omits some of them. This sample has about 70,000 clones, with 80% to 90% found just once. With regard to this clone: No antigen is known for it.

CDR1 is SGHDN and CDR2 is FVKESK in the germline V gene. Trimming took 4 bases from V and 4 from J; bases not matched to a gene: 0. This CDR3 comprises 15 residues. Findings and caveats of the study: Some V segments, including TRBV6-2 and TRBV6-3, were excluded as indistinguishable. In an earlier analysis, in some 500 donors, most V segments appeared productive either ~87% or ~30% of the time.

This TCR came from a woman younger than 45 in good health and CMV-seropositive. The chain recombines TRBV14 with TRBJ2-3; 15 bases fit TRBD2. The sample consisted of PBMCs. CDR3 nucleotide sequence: TGTGCCAGCAGCCGGACTAGCGGGAGGGCAGATACGCAGTATTTT. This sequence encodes CASSRTSGRADTQYF.